What follows are 30 T cell receptor beta chains derived from one specimen sequenced in a study of shared clonotypes between healthy human individuals. Selected positively for CCR7 and CD45RO-negative, naive CD8 cells excluded terminally differentiated effector memory CD45RA+ cells. Clones were read by immunoSEQ multiplex PCR, and TCRdb kept only the in-frame ones, dropping some. Of more than 2 million clones in the sample, approximately 94% were seen once. Sequencing was done on a sample of naive CD8+ T cells sorted from blood. The source is a man younger than 35 in good health.

The gene calls are TRBV9 and TRBJ2-2, with 12 bases that match TRBD2. The CDR3 extends over 18 amino acids. The V segment lost 1 base and the J segment 3 bases; nucleotides outside the gene matches: 7. The V gene's germline CDR1 is SGDLS and CDR2 YYNGEE. CDR3 nucleotides: TGTGCCAGCAGCGTACCCCGGACTAGCGGGGAGGACACCGGGGAGCTGTTTTTT. It translates to CASSVPRTSGEDTGELFF.

The chain couples TRBV13 to TRBJ2-7; possible D gene TRBD1, 6 bases. Germline V gives CDR1 PRHDT, CDR2 FYEKMQ (reference sequence). The CDR3 has 13 residues. The V and J ends lost 1 base and 7 bases respectively, with 11 bases between them. The CDR3 reads CASSLARGREQYF. CDR3 bases: TGTGCCAGCAGCTTAGCCAGGGGTAGAGAGCAGTACTTC.

The chain combines TRBV21-1 with TRBJ1-3; the D segment call TRBD1 is taken from the table without a DNA check. TRBV21-1 is described as a pseudogene. This CDR3 comprises 15 residues. CDR3 DNA sequence: TGTGCCAGCAGCAAAGGACAGGGAAGAGGAAACACCATATATTTT. It specifies CASSKGQGRGNTIYF.

Remarks on this clone: This same CDR3 is encoded by further DNA sequences in the sample. CDR3 protein: CAWSVTSNTEAFF. The CDR3 nucleotides are TGTGCCTGGAGTGTAACGTCGAACACTGAAGCTTTCTTT. The chain uses TRBV30 and TRBJ1-1, with D unclear. V lost 0 bases, J lost 1 base, and 6 bases lay in between. The CDR3 sequence is 13 residues long. Germline V gene data show CDR1 as GTSNPN and CDR2 as SVGIG (reference sequence).

This clone was seen only once. This rearrangement joins TRBV5-1 to TRBJ2-7; D may be TRBD2 (5 bases). This CDR3 spans 16 amino acids. In germline, CDR1 is SGHRS, CDR2 YFSETQ. Trimming removed 4 bases at V and 0 bases at J, with 17 bases between. The DNA of the CDR3 is TGCGCCAGCAGCGGAGCAGGCGGGCCTAGCTCCTACGAGCAGTACTTC. Translating it yields CASSGAGGPSSYEQYF.

A word on this clone: Additional DNA sequences in this sample encode the identical CDR3. The chain has TRBV9 and TRBJ1-2, with D uncertain. From germline, CDR1 is SGDLS and CDR2 YYNGEE. This CDR3 comprises 13 residues. The V end lost 1 base, the J end lost 2 bases, and 6 bases lay between the germline ends. The CDR3 DNA follows: TGTGCCAGCAGCGTACAGGAAAACTATGGCTACACCTTC. Its protein product is CASSVQENYGYTF.

This chain joins TRBV19 and TRBJ2-7; no clear D. From germline, CDR1 is LNHDA and CDR2 SQIVND (reference sequence). The CDR3 has 13 residues. DNA of the CDR3: TGTGCTTCGCGAAGGGCAGGCGCCTACGAGCAGTACTTC. This sequence encodes CASRRAGAYEQYF.

The chain recombines TRBV6-4 with TRBJ1-3, with D unresolved. CDR3 length: 17 residues. CDR1 MRHNA and CDR2 SNTAGT come from the germline V gene. V lost 7 bases and J 0 bases, leaving 19 bases between the germline ends. The CDR3 reads CASTQRPGIFSGNTIYF. CDR3 nucleotides: TGTGCCAGCACCCAACGACCCGGCATTTTCTCTGGAAACACCATATATTTT.

The genes are TRBV4-2 and TRBJ1-5, with D tentatively TRBD1 (6 bases). Trimming removed 3 bases at V and 9 bases at J, with 15 bases between. Germline V gene data show CDR1 as LGHNA and CDR2 as YNFKEQ. The CDR3 runs to 14 residues. Here the CDR3 reads CASSQWPQGSPQHF. The DNA for the CDR3 is TGTGCCAGCAGCCAGTGGCCCCAGGGGTCGCCCCAGCATTTT.

The chain uses TRBV6-5 and TRBJ2-1, with 7 nucleotides matching TRBD1. The germline V gene has CDR1 MNHEY and CDR2 SVGAGI. V lost 4 bases and J lost 9; bases outside the gene matches: 3. The CDR3 is made up of 12 amino acids. DNA of the CDR3: TGTGCCAGCAGTTCGACAGGGATTGAGCAGTTCTTC. Translated, it gives CASSSTGIEQFF.

This sequence joins TRBV27 and TRBJ2-1; D call uncertain. The CDR3 is 17 residues long. Looked up from germline, CDR1 is MNHEY and CDR2 is SMNVEV (reference sequence). The ends were cut back, 0 bases at V and 8 bases at J, with 20 bases in the middle. CDR3: CASSLSSSGTIIDEQFF. The CDR3 nucleotides are TGTGCCAGCAGTTTATCTAGCTCGGGTACTATTATTGATGAGCAGTTCTTC.

This chain uses TRBV7-9 with TRBJ2-1, with 7 bases fitting TRBD2. V shed 3 bases, J shed 10 bases, and the junction held 9 bases outside the gene matches. This CDR3 has 14 residues. The germline V gene encodes CDR1 SEHNR and CDR2 FQNEAQ (reference sequence). The CDR3 DNA follows: TGTGCCAGCAGCTTGAGCGGGACCCTTTGGGAGCAGTTCTTC. It is translated as CASSLSGTLWEQFF. Using reference TRBV7-9 and TRBJ2-1 for the parts outside the CDR3, the full variable domain is DTGVSQNPRHKITKRGQNVTFRCDPISEHNRLYWYRQTLGQGPEFLTYFQNEAQLEKSRLLSDRFSAERPKGSFSTLEIQRTEQGDSAMYLCASSLSGTLWEQFFGPGTRLTVL.

The rearrangement links TRBV4-1 to TRBJ2-7; TRBD2 matches 13 bases. The CDR3 has 15 amino acids. Germline loops: CDR1 MGHRA, CDR2 YSYEKL. With 4 bases clipped from V and 2 bases from J, the junction kept 2 bases outside the gene matches. This chain's CDR3 is CASSLLAGGTYEQYF. As DNA, the CDR3 is TGCGCCAGCAGCCTACTAGCGGGGGGGACCTACGAGCAGTACTTC.

This chain connects TRBV5-1 to TRBJ2-7; a possible D gene is TRBD1 (5 bases). CDR3 length: 14 residues. V lost 4 bases and J lost 0, with 11 bases in between. Looked up from germline, CDR1 is SGHRS and CDR2 is YFSETQ. DNA for the CDR3: TGCGCCAGCAGCGACAGTAGGGGCTCCTACGAGCAGTACTTC. Protein: CASSDSRGSYEQYF.

The chain links TRBV4-1 to TRBJ1-6; unclear D gene. The germline V gene has CDR1 MGHRA and CDR2 YSYEKL. V lost 1 base and J 8 bases, leaving 3 bases between the germline ends. The CDR3 sequence is 12 residues long. CDR3 protein: CASSQVDSPLHF. The CDR3 nucleotides are TGCGCCAGCAGCCAAGTGGATTCACCCCTCCACTTT.

This chain connects TRBV7-9 to TRBJ2-3; TRBD1 aligns across 8 bases. From germline, CDR1 is SEHNR and CDR2 FQNEAQ (reference sequence). The length of the CDR3 is 15 residues. V lost 1 base to trimming and J lost 3 bases; unmatched junction nucleotides: 3. CDR3 sequence (DNA): TGTGCCAGCAGCTTAGTGACAGGGGCGACAGATACGCAGTATTTT. Residues: CASSLVTGATDTQYF.

The V and J genes are TRBV4-1 and TRBJ2-7, with 9 bases that match TRBD2. J lost 2 bases, V lost 4 bases, and 12 bases had no gene match. Per the germline V gene, CDR1 is MGHRA and CDR2 is YSYEKL. The CDR3 runs 17 residues. The CDR3 loop is CASSLRGQLAGAYEQYF. The CDR3 DNA follows: TGCGCCAGCAGCCTAAGAGGTCAACTAGCGGGTGCCTACGAGCAGTACTTC.

The V call is TRBV7-8, the J call TRBJ2-7, with 7 bases lining up with TRBD1. This CDR3 contains 14 residues. V was pared by 0 bases and J by 5 bases, with 4 bases of the junction left unmatched. Germline assignment: CDR1 SGHVS and CDR2 FQNEAQ. CDR3 sequence: CASSLAGGLHEQYF. The CDR3 DNA follows: TGTGCCAGCAGCTTAGCAGGGGGCCTCCACGAGCAGTACTTC.

CDR3 sequence reads: CASSFYRDRDTSYNSPLHF. In DNA, the CDR3 is TGTGCCAGCAGCTTCTATAGGGACAGGGATACCTCCTATAATTCACCCCTCCACTTT. The chain employs TRBV28 and TRBJ1-6; TRBD1 matches at 9 bases. V lost 6 bases, J lost 0 bases, and 12 bases stayed unmatched. CDR1 is MDHEN, CDR2 SYDVKM, per germline. The CDR3 spans 19 residues.

Comments on this clone: Other DNA sequences within the sample encode an identical CDR3. The chain carries TRBV2 and TRBJ1-3; no clear D. CDR1 and CDR2 (germline): SNHLY, FYNNEI. The V and J ends lost 6 bases and 0 bases respectively, with 3 bases between them. This CDR3 comprises 12 residues. The DNA for the CDR3 is TGTGCCAGCAGAAGCTCTGGAAACACCATATATTTT. Its protein is CASRSSGNTIYF.

The V gene is TRBV4-1, the J gene TRBJ2-2, with 10 positions matching TRBD1. CDR3 length equals 16 residues. From germline, CDR1 is MGHRA and CDR2 YSYEKL. The ends lost 3 bases at V and 5 bases at J; junction bases unmatched: 6. The CDR3 here is CASSQGTGVETGELFF. The DNA for the CDR3 is TGCGCCAGCAGCCAGGGGACAGGGGTAGAGACCGGGGAGCTGTTTTTT.

The CDR3 DNA reads as TGTGCCAGCAGTCTGAGTCGGGGGGAAAATCAGCCCCAGCATTTT. Translation: CASSLSRGENQPQHF. This chain connects TRBV28 to TRBJ1-5, with D perhaps matching TRBD1 (5 bases). CDR1 MDHEN and CDR2 SYDVKM come from the germline V gene. Trimming cost V 5 bases and J 4 bases, with 15 bases left between them. The CDR3 runs 15 residues.

This clone was seen more than once but under ten times. The chain recombines TRBV5-1 with TRBJ2-7; possibly TRBD1 or TRBD2 for D (5 bases each). Deletions cut 4 bases from V and 0 bases from J, with 11 bases between. The CDR3 loop spans 14 amino acids. Germline assignment: CDR1 SGHRS and CDR2 YFSETQ. This CDR3 is CASSRDGSSYEQYF. The CDR3 bases are TGCGCCAGCAGCAGGGACGGTAGCTCCTACGAGCAGTACTTC. The variable domain in full, with the rest retrieved from reference TRBV5-1 and TRBJ2-7, is KAGVTQTPRYLIKTRGQQVTLSCSPISGHRSVSWYQQTPGQGLQFLFEYFSETQRNKGNFPGRFSGRQFSNSRSEMNVSTLELGDSALYLCASSRDGSSYEQYFGPGTRLTVT.

Comment on this clone: Sequence at one end of the junction differs from germline and may be a read error. The chain recombines TRBV7-2 with TRBJ1-6, with unresolved D. The CDR3 sequence is 13 residues long. Germline assignment: CDR1 SGHTA and CDR2 FQGNSA. CDR3 in amino acids: CAGSVEKDSPLHF. The DNA for the CDR3 is TGTGCCGGCAGCGTGGAAAAGGACTCACCCCTCCACTTT.

The CDR3 DNA follows: TGCGCCAGCAGCCAAGATCCCACCGGCAGGGACGGCGGCTACACCTTC. It is translated as CASSQDPTGRDGGYTF. The chain combines TRBV4-1 with TRBJ1-2; possibly TRBD1 for D (5 bases). Trimming removed 0 bases from V and 8 bases from J, with 19 bases in between. Germline V gives CDR1 MGHRA, CDR2 YSYEKL. The CDR3 covers 16 residues.

This chain uses TRBV6-1 with TRBJ2-7; TRBD2 matches at 9 bases. Germline trimming cut 3 bases from V and 3 bases from J; bases unmatched to any gene: 9. The CDR3 length is 16 residues. Germline CDR1 reads MNHNS; CDR2 reads SASEGT. The CDR3 DNA sequence: TGTGCCAGCAGTGATTTGGCGGGGGGGCCCTACTACGAGCAGTACTTC. Translated, it gives CASSDLAGGPYYEQYF.

The chain couples TRBV7-9 to TRBJ2-7, with D perhaps matching TRBD1 or TRBD2 (7 bases each). The CDR3 sequence is 15 residues long. Per germline, CDR1 SEHNR and CDR2 FQNEAQ (reference sequence). Trimming removed 4 bases from V and 5 bases from J, with 18 bases in between. The CDR3 sequence is CASSSRQGLPDEQYF. The DNA for the CDR3 is TGTGCCAGCAGCTCCCGACAGGGACTACCGGACGAGCAGTACTTC.

The chain has TRBV2 and TRBJ2-2; D is perhaps TRBD1 (7 bases). The length of the CDR3 is 17 residues. Trimming cost V 5 bases and J 3 bases, with 19 bases left between them. Germline CDR1 and CDR2: SNHLY and FYNNEI. This CDR3 is CASSLRQGGSYTGELFF. DNA of the CDR3: TGTGCCAGCAGTCTAAGGCAGGGGGGCAGTTACACCGGGGAGCTGTTTTTT.

The V call is TRBV28, the J call TRBJ2-7; a possible D gene is TRBD1 (6 bases). Germline loops: CDR1 MDHEN, CDR2 SYDVKM. Trimming took off 2 bases at V and 7 bases at J, with 18 bases between the two ends. The CDR3 is made up of 15 amino acids. The CDR3 DNA sequence: TGTGCCAGCAGTTTAAGTTTGGGGGCAGGGACGGAGCAGTACTTC. Translation: CASSLSLGAGTEQYF.

The V and J genes are TRBV11-2 and TRBJ2-7; D remains unclear. Germline V lookup: CDR1 SGHAT, CDR2 FQNNGV. The ends were cut back, 5 bases at V and 9 bases at J, with 11 bases in the middle. This CDR3 has 11 amino acids. The CDR3 DNA is TGTGCCAGCAGCGCCAGCATAGGGCAGTACTTC. This encodes CASSASIGQYF.